This entry lists 23 T cell receptor beta chains sequenced from one sample in a study of shared clonotypes between healthy human individuals (TCRdb year 2020). The protocol used for the library was the immunoSEQ multiplex PCR assay. Entries here come from immuneACCESS through TCRdb and include only in-frame sequences with V and J called. Some clones fail to appear in such tables; in the studies checked, an unresolved V gene covers under half of the shortfall, and the cause of the remainder is unknown. This sample lists millions of clones; just over 90% were detected once. The ten largest clones take up roughly 0.14% of the sample. The sample consisted of naive CD4+ T cells sorted from blood. In the paper's terms, the cell subset or site label means: CD45RA+ positively selected. These receptors all come from a man between 18 and 29 years old in good health.

Points on this clone: At one end the junction does not follow the germline gene, possibly because of a read error. V gene TRBV7-7 combines with J gene TRBJ2-2, with D possibly TRBD2 on 5 matching bases. This CDR3 comprises 15 residues. From germline, CDR1 is SSHAT and CDR2 FNYEAQ (reference sequence). The chain's CDR3 is CASSLIGGETGELFF. CDR3 DNA: TGTGCTAGCAGCTTAATCGGTGGGGAGACCGGGGAGCTGTTTTTT.

The chain couples TRBV29-1 to TRBJ2-1; the D is unclear. CDR1 SQVTM and CDR2 ANQGSEA come from the germline V gene. The CDR3 length is 13 residues. Trimming pared 4 bases from V and 4 bases from J, leaving 11 bases between. CDR3 coding DNA: TGCAGCGTTGCCGTTGACATGTACAATGAGCAGTTCTTC. Translating gives CSVAVDMYNEQFF.

The rearrangement links TRBV4-3 to TRBJ2-7; D is perhaps TRBD1 (6 bases). The CDR3 has 16 amino acids. From germline, CDR1 is LGHNA and CDR2 YSLEER. The V end was cut by 0 bases, the J end by 6 bases, with 18 bases between. The CDR3 region is CASSQDGGPLGGEQYF. CDR3 bases: TGCGCCAGCAGCCAAGATGGAGGTCCCCTAGGGGGCGAGCAGTACTTC.

V is TRBV21-1 and J is TRBJ2-7; TRBD2 is the table's D call, not checked against the DNA. TRBV21-1 is a documented pseudogene. This CDR3 contains 17 residues. DNA for the CDR3: TGTGCCAGCAGCAGAATTCATGAGTGGACTGGATACTACGAGCAGTACTTC. Its translation is CASSRIHEWTGYYEQYF.

The J gene is TRBJ2-3, the V gene TRBV5-6; tentative D call: TRBD2 (6 bases). Between the trimmed V and J ends, which lost 1 base and 5 bases, there was a span of 11 bases. CDR3 size: 14 residues. CDR1 is SGHDT, CDR2 YYEEEE, per germline. The chain's CDR3 is CASSLILAGDTQYF. Written as DNA, the CDR3 is TGTGCCAGCAGCTTGATACTAGCAGGAGATACGCAGTATTTT.

V and J are TRBV6-1 and TRBJ1-6; D is perhaps TRBD1 (6 bases). CDR1 is MNHNS and CDR2 is SASEGT in the germline V gene. The CDR3 is 15 residues long. Trimming took 4 bases from V and 3 from J, leaving 10 bases between them. As DNA, the CDR3 is TGTGCCAGCAGTGCAGGGGACAACTATAATTCACCCCTCCACTTT. It specifies CASSAGDNYNSPLHF.

The rearrangement links TRBV18 to TRBJ2-3, with 9 bases that match TRBD2. Germline trimming cut 8 bases from V and 4 bases from J; bases unmatched to any gene: 10. The CDR3 is made up of 15 amino acids. The germline V gene has CDR1 KGHSH and CDR2 LQKENI. CDR3 bases: TGTGCCAGCAAAACCGGGTTAGCGGGAGCAGATACGCAGTATTTT. Protein sequence: CASKTGLAGADTQYF.

This clone has just a few counts. The genes are TRBV11-3 and TRBJ2-2, with TRBD2 matching over 10 bases. Trimming at V came to 5 bases and at J to 7 bases, leaving 16 bases not matched to a gene. The CDR3 is 18 residues long. Germline V gene sequence: CDR1 SGHNT, CDR2 YENEEA. CDR3 bases: TGTGCCAGCAGCCCCGGGTGGGGTCTAGCGGGAGAACTCGGGGAGCTGTTTTTT. Translation: CASSPGWGLAGELGELFF.

The chain recombines TRBV2 with TRBJ2-1, with 7 bases lining up with TRBD1. Germline V gene sequence: CDR1 SNHLY, CDR2 FYNNEI. V was pared by 5 bases and J by 2 bases, with 6 bases of the junction left unmatched. The CDR3 length is 15 residues. The CDR3: CASSLDRPTYNEQFF. CDR3 in DNA: TGTGCCAGCAGTTTGGACAGGCCCACCTACAATGAGCAGTTCTTC. Variable domain in full (rest from reference TRBV2 and TRBJ2-1): EPEVTQTPSHQVTQMGQEVILRCVPISNHLYFYWYRQILGQKVEFLVSFYNNEISEKSEIFDDQFSVERPDGSNFTLKIRSTKLEDSAMYFCASSLDRPTYNEQFFGPGTRLTVL.

With regard to this clone: Other DNA sequences in the sample encode the same CDR3. The chain recombines TRBV30 with TRBJ2-7; 9 bases are a match to TRBD1. CDR1 GTSNPN and CDR2 SVGIG come from the germline V gene (reference sequence). This CDR3 spans 15 amino acids. J gave up 4 bases and V 0 bases, and 7 bases lay outside the gene matches. CDR3 nucleotides: TGTGCCTGGAGTGTACGAGGGACAGGGACGTACGAGCAGTACTTC. Its protein is CAWSVRGTGTYEQYF. The whole variable domain, remainder taken from reference TRBV30 and TRBJ2-7, is SQTIHQWPATLVQPVGSPLSLECTVEGTSNPNLYWYRQAAGRGLQLLFYSVGIGQISSEVPQNLSASRPQDRQFILSSKKLLLSDSGFYLCAWSVRGTGTYEQYFGPGTRLTVT.

The CDR3: CASSLVTSGGQETQYF. The CDR3, as DNA: TGTGCCAGCAGCTTAGTTACTAGCGGGGGACAAGAGACCCAGTACTTC. The chain joins TRBV7-2 to TRBJ2-5; TRBD2 matches 11 bases. Germline trimming cut 1 base from V and 2 bases from J; bases unmatched to any gene: 3. Germline CDR1 is SGHTA and CDR2 is FQGNSA. This CDR3 contains 16 residues.

The chain uses TRBV29-1 and TRBJ2-1, with D tentatively TRBD2 (6 bases). From germline, CDR1 is SQVTM and CDR2 ANQGSEA. CDR3 size: 14 residues. V was trimmed by 6 bases and J by 2 bases, leaving 14 bases between them. The CDR3 protein is CSVPGPSAYNEQFF. As DNA, the CDR3 is TGCAGCGTCCCCGGTCCTAGCGCCTACAATGAGCAGTTCTTC.

This clone showed up just a few times. The J gene is TRBJ1-6, the V gene TRBV29-1, with TRBD1 identical over 8 bases. Germline trimming cut 3 bases from V and 7 bases from J; bases unmatched to any gene: 5. This CDR3 has 14 residues. Per germline, CDR1 SQVTM and CDR2 ANQGSEA. The CDR3 DNA sequence: TGCAGCGTTGACAGGGGGCGTAGGAATTCACCCCTCCACTTT. It yields the protein CSVDRGRRNSPLHF.

With regard to this clone: A much larger clone differs from this one at a single base, so this may be a read error. The chain recombines TRBV13 with TRBJ2-7; no clear D. The CDR3 sequence is 11 residues long. V lost 4 bases, J lost 0 bases, and 1 base lay in between. Germline V gene lookup returns CDR1 PRHDT and CDR2 FYEKMQ (reference sequence). CDR3 amino acids: CASSSSYEQYF. DNA for the CDR3: TGTGCCAGCAGCTCCTCCTACGAGCAGTACTTC.

V and J are TRBV30 and TRBJ2-3, with 11 bases aligning to TRBD1. Germline assignment: CDR1 GTSNPN and CDR2 SVGIG (reference sequence). The length of the CDR3 is 15 residues. J was trimmed by 5 bases and V by 0 bases; bases with no gene match: 4. DNA of the CDR3: TGTGCCTGGAGTGTCGGACAGGGGGCAGGAGATACGCAGTATTTT. Translation gives CAWSVGQGAGDTQYF.

The gene calls are TRBV10-3 and TRBJ1-4, with D unresolved. Trimming left V 4 bases short and J 6 bases short, with 6 bases between. This CDR3 spans 12 amino acids. Germline V CDR1 and CDR2: ENHRY, SYGVKD. The chain's CDR3 is CAISAGYEKLFF. CDR3 coding DNA: TGTGCCATCAGTGCCGGGTATGAAAAACTGTTTTTT.

This clone was seen a handful of times. The chain carries TRBV30 and TRBJ1-5; D gene unclear. Deletions cut 3 bases from V and 7 bases from J, with 13 bases between. The germline CDR1 and CDR2 sequences are GTSNPN and SVGIG (reference sequence). This CDR3 has 13 amino acids. Written as DNA, the CDR3 is TGTGCCTGGAGCCCTACCAATCTCCAGCCCCAGCATTTT. The encoded protein is CAWSPTNLQPQHF.

The rearrangement joins TRBV5-4 to TRBJ2-7, with D possibly matching TRBD1 (6 bases). The CDR3 contains 14 residues. Per the germline V gene, CDR1 is SGHNT and CDR2 is YYREEE (reference sequence). V lost 0 bases to trimming and J lost 6 bases, with 13 bases between them. The CDR3 bases are TGTGCCAGCAGCTTGGTGGGCCAGGGGACCGAGCAGTACTTC. This encodes CASSLVGQGTEQYF.

The gene calls are TRBV14 and TRBJ2-1; D is uncertain. The CDR3 is made up of 17 amino acids. The V end was cut by 0 bases, the J end by 2 bases, with 14 bases between. The germline V gene encodes CDR1 SGHDN and CDR2 FVKESK. The CDR3 DNA reads as TGTGCCAGCAGCCAAGAAGGAATGGGGTTCGCCTACAATGAGCAGTTCTTC. This gives the protein CASSQEGMGFAYNEQFF.

As concerns this clone: Distinct nucleotide sequences in the sample also encode this CDR3. J is TRBJ2-3 and V is TRBV29-1, with TRBD1 matching 7 bases. This CDR3 region has 15 residues. Germline-derived CDR1 and CDR2 are SQVTM and ANQGSEA. Unmatched junction bases numbered 10, after V lost 4 bases and J lost 3 bases. CDR3 sequence reads: CSVAQSGGATDTQYF. For the CDR3, the DNA is TGCAGCGTTGCCCAATCAGGGGGAGCAACAGATACGCAGTATTTT.

This chain links TRBV7-2 with TRBJ2-1, with no clear D. CDR1 is SGHTA and CDR2 is FQGNSA in the germline V gene. Trimming left V 8 bases short and J 16 bases short, with 24 bases between. The CDR3 extends over 13 amino acids. CDR3 amino acids: CASLDLLVGFFFF. The CDR3 coding sequence is TGTGCCAGCTTAGATCTTCTAGTCGGGTTCTTCTTCTTC.

The chain has TRBV4-1 and TRBJ1-5; TRBD1 aligns across 10 bases. Trimming cost V 1 base and J 3 bases; bases outside gene matches: 3. From germline, CDR1 is MGHRA and CDR2 YSYEKL. The CDR3 extends over 16 amino acids. The CDR3 is CASSQAGTGDNQPQHF. The CDR3 DNA is TGCGCCAGCAGCCAAGCCGGGACAGGGGACAATCAGCCCCAGCATTTT.

The J gene is TRBJ2-5, the V gene TRBV7-2; TRBD1 matches at 7 bases. Unmatched junction bases numbered 6, after V lost 0 bases and J lost 5 bases. Germline V CDR1 and CDR2: SGHTA, FQGNSA. The CDR3 has 15 residues. CDR3 amino acids: CASSLAWVRGETQYF. CDR3 nucleotides: TGTGCCAGCAGCTTAGCTTGGGTCAGGGGGGAGACCCAGTACTTC. Filled out from reference TRBV7-2 and TRBJ2-5, the complete variable domain reads GAGVSQSPSNKVTEKGKDVELRCDPISGHTALYWYRQSLGQGLEFLIYFQGNSAPDKSGLPSDRFSAERTGGSVSTLTIQRTQQEDSAVYLCASSLAWVRGETQYFGPGTRLLVL.